The 9 T cell receptor beta chains below were found in one sample sequenced in a study of shared clonotypes between healthy human individuals. Naive-designated CD8 cells lacked CD45RO, were positively enriched for CCR7, and omitted terminally differentiated effector memory CD45RA+ cells. Assay: immunoSEQ multiplex PCR; the TCRdb copy retains only in-frame clones and omits some. This repertoire shows roughly 2.1 million clones, 85% to 95% found once; its top ten account for approximately 1.7%. The sample consisted of naive CD8+ T cells from PBMCs. The receptor source for this set is a man between 18 and 29 years old in good health. Some clones in this sample may be carry-over from other donors' samples.

The rearrangement uses TRBV11-3 and TRBJ2-1, with 9 bases identical to TRBD2. CDR1 and CDR2 (germline): SGHNT, YENEEA. There are 16 residues in the CDR3. V dropped 2 bases and J dropped 5; count of bases not matched to a gene: 7. CDR3 in DNA: TGTGCCAGCAGCTTATATGGTTTAGCGGGAGACAATGAGCAGTTCTTC. This sequence encodes CASSLYGLAGDNEQFF.

This clone was seen once. The V and J genes are TRBV10-3 and TRBJ2-1, with D possibly called TRBD1 or TRBD2 (5 bases each). There are 16 residues in the CDR3. Between the trimmed V and J ends, which lost 4 bases and 6 bases, there was a span of 19 bases. CDR1 ENHRY and CDR2 SYGVKD come from the germline V gene. The CDR3 DNA sequence: TGTGCCATCAGTGGCCCCAAGGGGCAAGGAGGCAATGAGCAGTTCTTC. Encoded protein: CAISGPKGQGGNEQFF.

The rearrangement links TRBV5-1 to TRBJ2-7; weak D call: TRBD2 (7 bases). CDR3 length equals 14 residues. Germline V lookup: CDR1 SGHRS, CDR2 YFSETQ. Trimming stripped 4 bases from V and 3 bases from J, with 14 bases between. The CDR3, as DNA: TGCGCCAGCAGCCCTGGGGGGGCTGTCTACGAGCAGTACTTC. Residues: CASSPGGAVYEQYF.

The chain uses TRBV18 and TRBJ2-5, with D unclear. There are 15 residues in the CDR3. Trimming pared 0 bases from V and 1 base from J, leaving 9 bases between. The V gene's germline CDR1 is KGHSH and CDR2 LQKENI. The CDR3 protein is CASSPPLQPQETQYF. As DNA, the CDR3 is TGTGCCAGCTCACCACCTCTTCAGCCCCAAGAGACCCAGTACTTC.

DNA for the CDR3: TGTGCCAGCAGTTTATCCCATAGACAGGGTTTAGAGACCCAGTACTTC. It codes for CASSLSHRQGLETQYF. The chain recombines TRBV27 with TRBJ2-5; 7 nucleotides line up with TRBD1. From germline, CDR1 is MNHEY and CDR2 SMNVEV (reference sequence). Unmatched junction bases numbered 8, after V lost 0 bases and J lost 4 bases. This CDR3 has 16 amino acids.

In the case of this clone: The same CDR3 is also encoded by other DNA sequences in this sample. The CDR3 is CASSMAGVYEQYF. As DNA, the CDR3 is TGTGCCAGTAGTATGGCGGGTGTGTACGAGCAGTACTTC. This rearrangement joins TRBV19 to TRBJ2-7, with D possibly matching TRBD2 (5 bases). The germline V gene has CDR1 LNHDA and CDR2 SQIVND (reference sequence). Trimming left V 3 bases short and J 4 bases short, with 10 bases between. The CDR3 is made up of 13 amino acids.

This chain connects TRBV5-5 to TRBJ2-5; tentatively, D is TRBD1 (6 bases). The CDR3 runs 14 residues. V was cut by 4 bases and J by 5 bases, with 15 bases left in between. Per germline, CDR1 SGHKS and CDR2 YYEKEE (reference sequence). Written as DNA, the CDR3 is TGTGCCAGCAGCCCGGGAACAGGGAAGGAGACCCAGTACTTC. Protein product: CASSPGTGKETQYF.

The chain combines TRBV29-1 with TRBJ2-1; 9 nucleotides agree with TRBD2. The CDR3 is 15 amino acids. Per the germline V gene, CDR1 is SQVTM and CDR2 is ANQGSEA. The ends lost 7 bases at V and 4 bases at J; junction bases unmatched: 11. CDR3 loop: CSAPPGTSMYNEQFF. CDR3 nucleotides: TGCAGCGCCCCACCCGGGACTAGCATGTACAATGAGCAGTTCTTC.

This chain joins TRBV4-3 and TRBJ1-2; 9 bases align to TRBD1. J was trimmed by 3 bases and V by 0 bases; bases with no gene match: 11. The CDR3 spans 18 residues. CDR1 is LGHNA, CDR2 YSLEER, per germline. The CDR3 nucleotides are TGCGCCAGCAGCCAAGATGGGGACAGGGATTATTTGTACTATGGCTACACCTTC. Protein sequence: CASSQDGDRDYLYYGYTF.